Below are 23 T cell receptor beta chains sequenced from a single sample in a study of blood T cell repertoires in COVID-19. Repertoires were generated with immunoSEQ multiplex PCR, while TCRdb's copy carries only in-frame clones and drops some. This sample carries 300,000 or so clones, 75% to 90% of them seen once, and the ten largest clones take 3% to 4.5%. The sample consisted of peripheral blood. All receptors derive from a woman aged 40 to 50 with acute or convalescent COVID-19.

CDR3 sequence reads: CAISIRAGVGNTIYF. The CDR3 DNA follows: TGTGCCATCAGCATTCGGGCAGGGGTCGGAAACACCATATATTTT. The rearrangement joins TRBV10-3 to TRBJ1-3, with D tentatively TRBD1 (6 bases). Germline-derived CDR1 and CDR2 are ENHRY and SYGVKD. The CDR3 totals 15 residues. Trimming left V 6 bases short and J 4 bases short, with 16 bases between.

The chain employs TRBV24-1 and TRBJ2-6; TRBD1 matches 8 bases. This CDR3 comprises 19 residues. With V trimmed by 3 bases and J by 0 bases, 9 bases remained unmatched. Germline V gene data show CDR1 as KGHDR and CDR2 as SFDVKD. CDR3 residues: CATSDVRDRTNSGANVLTF. CDR3 nucleotides: TGTGCCACCAGTGATGTGCGGGACAGGACAAACTCTGGGGCCAACGTCCTGACTTTC.

V gene TRBV5-5 combines with J gene TRBJ1-1; no clear D. The CDR3 is made up of 14 amino acids. The germline V gene encodes CDR1 SGHKS and CDR2 YYEKEE (reference sequence). Trimming took off 2 bases at V and 1 base at J, with 9 bases between the two ends. DNA of the CDR3: TGTGCCAGCAGCTTAGGCGCGGGGAACACTGAAGCTTTCTTT. Protein: CASSLGAGNTEAFF.

This clone was seen only a few times. The V call is TRBV7-9, the J call TRBJ1-4; 11 bases are a match to TRBD1. The germline V gene has CDR1 SEHNR and CDR2 FQNEAQ (reference sequence). The trim removed 5 bases at V and 8 bases at J, leaving 7 bases unmatched. This CDR3 contains 15 residues. This CDR3 is CASSVGTGGIEKLFF. The CDR3 DNA is TGTGCCAGCAGCGTAGGGACAGGGGGGATCGAAAAACTGTTTTTT.

The genes are TRBV25-1 and TRBJ1-1, with unresolved D. CDR1 is MGHDK, CDR2 SYGVNS, per germline. The length of the CDR3 is 16 residues. V was shortened by 3 bases and J by 0 bases, with 14 bases between the two germline ends. CDR3 sequence reads: CASSDSVFSMNTEAFF. In nucleotides, the CDR3 is TGTGCCAGCAGTGATTCGGTTTTTTCTATGAACACTGAAGCTTTCTTT.

The rearrangement uses TRBV2 and TRBJ2-5, with 7 bases aligning to TRBD1. CDR1 is SNHLY, CDR2 FYNNEI, per germline. Trimming removed 8 bases from V and 5 bases from J; junction bases left unmatched: 5. The CDR3 is 12 residues long. CDR3 sequence (DNA): TGTGCCAGCCTAGAACAGGGGGAGACCCAGTACTTC. Its translation is CASLEQGETQYF.

The chain uses TRBV9 and TRBJ2-3; 10 nucleotides align to TRBD1. The CDR3 is 16 amino acids. CDR1 is SGDLS, CDR2 YYNGEE, per germline. V dropped 4 bases and J dropped 2; count of bases not matched to a gene: 7. DNA for the CDR3: TGTGCCAGCAGCCCCTGGACAGGGGGTACCACAGATACGCAGTATTTT. This sequence encodes CASSPWTGGTTDTQYF.

CDR3 amino acids: CASSDSPGLNSPLHF. The CDR3, as DNA: TGTGCCAGCAGTGATTCTCCAGGGTTGAATTCACCCCTCCACTTT. The chain combines TRBV6-1 with TRBJ1-6, with D possibly being TRBD1 (5 bases). Trimming took off 3 bases at V and 7 bases at J, with 13 bases between the two ends. CDR1 and CDR2 (germline): MNHNS, SASEGT. The CDR3 is 15 amino acids.

The V call is TRBV4-1, the J call TRBJ1-1; TRBD1 matches at 7 bases. With V trimmed by 5 bases and J by 7 bases, 10 bases remained unmatched. The CDR3 sequence is 14 residues long. Germline V gene lookup returns CDR1 MGHRA and CDR2 YSYEKL. CDR3 bases: TGCGCCAGCAGCATTTTAGTCCGGGACAGTGAAGCTTTCTTT. Protein: CASSILVRDSEAFF.

This chain uses TRBV7-3 with TRBJ1-2, with 9 bases identical to TRBD1. The CDR3 is 15 residues long. The germline V gene encodes CDR1 SGHTA and CDR2 FQGTGA. J was trimmed by 4 bases and V by 4 bases; bases with no gene match: 7. The CDR3 DNA reads as TGTGCCAGCAGCTCGTGGACAGGGGCTTTCTATGGCTACACCTTC. Amino acid sequence: CASSSWTGAFYGYTF.

This chain connects TRBV10-3 to TRBJ1-2, with 9 bases aligning to TRBD1. The CDR3 loop spans 15 amino acids. V was clipped by 4 bases and J by 4 bases; unmatched bases: 7. Germline CDR1 reads ENHRY; CDR2 reads SYGVKD. CDR3: CAISAGTGSGYGYTF. The CDR3 nucleotides read TGTGCCATCAGTGCCGGGACAGGGTCTGGCTATGGCTACACCTTC.

CDR3 region: CATSVGAGQPQHF. For the CDR3, the DNA is TGTGCCACCAGTGTTGGGGCGGGACAGCCCCAGCATTTT. The chain has TRBV24-1 and TRBJ1-5; tentative D call: TRBD1 (5 bases). Germline V lookup: CDR1 KGHDR, CDR2 SFDVKD. CDR3 length: 13 amino acids. V was clipped by 5 bases and J by 7 bases, with 11 bases between them.

The chain has TRBV19 and TRBJ2-2; possibly TRBD1 for D (5 bases). The germline CDR1 and CDR2 sequences are LNHDA and SQIVND (reference sequence). The V gene lost 0 bases and the J gene lost 1 base, with 6 bases spanning the gap. The CDR3 covers 15 residues. DNA of the CDR3: TGTGCCAGTAGTATAGAAACAGGGAACACCGGGGAGCTGTTTTTT. The encoded protein is CASSIETGNTGELFF.

Comments on this clone: Sequence at one end of the junction differs from germline and may be a read error. V is TRBV2 and J is TRBJ2-5; maybe TRBD1 (6 bases). The germline V gene has CDR1 SNHLY and CDR2 FYNNEI. The CDR3 is 13 amino acids. Here the CDR3 reads CASRPGHQGTQYF. Written as DNA, the CDR3 is TGTGCCAGCAGGCCGGGACATCAAGGGACCCAGTACTTC.

This chain joins TRBV19 and TRBJ1-5; D might be TRBD1 (5 bases). Between the trimmed V and J ends, which lost 6 bases and 1 base, there was a span of 13 bases. Germline loops: CDR1 LNHDA, CDR2 SQIVND (reference sequence). The CDR3 runs 15 residues. The CDR3 region is CASRNRAGSNQPQHF. As DNA, the CDR3 is TGTGCCAGTAGAAATCGGGCAGGGAGCAATCAGCCCCAGCATTTT. Full variable domain (rest looked up from reference TRBV19 and TRBJ1-5): DGGITQSPKYLFRKEGQNVTLSCEQNLNHDAMYWYRQDPGQGLRLIYYSQIVNDFQKGDIAEGYSVSREKKESFPLTVTSAQKNPTAFYLCASRNRAGSNQPQHFGDGTRLSIL.

In its sample, this clone was seen once. The chain uses TRBV12-3 or TRBV12-4 and TRBJ1-6; D might be TRBD1 (6 bases). CDR3 length: 13 amino acids. Trimming left V 6 bases short and J 7 bases short, with 10 bases between. The CDR3 DNA is TGTGCCAGCAGAGATACAGGGAATTCACCCCTCCACTTT. Amino acids: CASRDTGNSPLHF.

The rearrangement uses TRBV9 and TRBJ1-1, with D perhaps TRBD1 (5 bases). The CDR3 is 13 amino acids. With 0 bases removed from V and 11 bases from J, the gap between germline ends came to 14 bases. Germline V gene lookup returns CDR1 SGDLS and CDR2 YYNGEE. Written as DNA, the CDR3 is TGTGCCAGCAGCGTAGGAGGCAGCAAGGGGGCTTTCTTT. This codes for CASSVGGSKGAFF. Filled out from reference TRBV9 and TRBJ1-1, the complete variable domain reads DSGVTQTPKHLITATGQRVTLRCSPRSGDLSVYWYQQSLDQGLQFLIQYYNGEERAKGNILERFSAQQFPDLHSELNLSSLELGDSALYFCASSVGGSKGAFFGQGTRLTVV.

CDR3: CASSLASGGLGYNEQFF. The CDR3 DNA reads as TGTGCCAGCAGCTTGGCCTCAGGGGGTCTAGGCTACAATGAGCAGTTCTTC. The chain couples TRBV5-4 to TRBJ2-1; 7 bases agree with TRBD1. Trimming cost V 0 bases and J 3 bases; bases outside gene matches: 9. Germline V gives CDR1 SGHNT, CDR2 YYREEE (reference sequence). The CDR3 loop spans 17 amino acids.

The chain combines TRBV21-1 with TRBJ1-5. TRBV21-1 represents a pseudogene. There are 16 residues in the CDR3. The CDR3 coding sequence is TGTGCCAGCAGCAACCATGAAACTACGTTGCCTCAGCCCCAGCATTTT. Translated, it gives CASSNHETTLPQPQHF.

The count of this clone is one. The chain joins TRBV7-9 to TRBJ1-2; D possibly corresponds to TRBD1 (6 bases). In germline, CDR1 is SEHNR, CDR2 FQNEAQ (reference sequence). V was cut by 5 bases and J by 4 bases, with 14 bases left in between. The CDR3 has 14 amino acids. CDR3 coding DNA: TGTGCCAGCAGCCCCCCCGGGGGGGCCTATGGCTACACCTTC. It is translated as CASSPPGGAYGYTF.

CDR3 sequence (DNA): TGTGCCACCAGTGATTTGCGGGACAGGGAAGAGCTGTTTTTT. The encoded protein is CATSDLRDREELFF. The chain recombines TRBV24-1 with TRBJ2-2; TRBD1 matches 9 bases. Germline CDR1 KGHDR, CDR2 SFDVKD. This CDR3 has 14 amino acids. V trimming: 0 bases; J trimming: 11 bases; junction bases outside the gene matches: 3.

This clone was recorded once. The chain employs TRBV30 and TRBJ1-2, with 7 bases that match TRBD1. The germline V gene has CDR1 GTSNPN and CDR2 SVGIG (reference sequence). The length of the CDR3 is 12 residues. The V segment lost 5 bases and the J segment 2 bases; nucleotides outside the gene matches: 2. CDR3: CAWQTGNYGYTF. In DNA form, the CDR3 reads TGTGCCTGGCAGACAGGGAACTATGGCTACACCTTC. Variable domain in full (rest from reference TRBV30 and TRBJ1-2): SQTIHQWPATLVQPVGSPLSLECTVEGTSNPNLYWYRQAAGRGLQLLFYSVGIGQISSEVPQNLSASRPQDRQFILSSKKLLLSDSGFYLCAWQTGNYGYTFGSGTRLTVV.

The chain links TRBV27 to TRBJ1-4, with D possibly being TRBD1 (5 bases). Trimming cost V 0 bases and J 4 bases, with 30 bases left between them. The CDR3 is made up of 22 amino acids. Germline CDR1 is MNHEY and CDR2 is SMNVEV (reference sequence). CDR3 in DNA: TGTGCCAGCAGTTTATCGATCATGGACATCTGGGGTACCCAGCGGGATAATGAAAAACTGTTTTTT. This gives the protein CASSLSIMDIWGTQRDNEKLFF. The entire variable domain, with the rest obtained from reference TRBV27 and TRBJ1-4, is as follows: EAQVTQNPRYLITVTGKKLTVTCSQNMNHEYMSWYRQDPGLGLRQIYYSMNVEVTDKGDVPEGYKVSRKEKRNFPLILESPSPNQTSLYFCASSLSIMDIWGTQRDNEKLFFGSGTQLSVL.